This T cell receptor beta chain appears in the sequencing data of a study of T cells after yellow fever vaccination (dated 2019 in TCRdb). In the study overall: The SMART-Seq v4 Ultra Low Input RNA kit was used to prepare libraries from fractions with low cell numbers. To follow T-cell clones before and after primary and booster YFV17D yellow fever vaccination, bulk TCR alpha and beta repertoires were sequenced over time. Blood samples were taken at several timepoints before and after primary and secondary immunization, and bulk PBMC replicates and cell subsets were isolated. Two healthy male donors, one aged 18 to 30 and one aged 30 to 40 years, made up the cohort.

Termini included, the CDR3 measures 8 amino acids. The sample's treatment or condition, from its label and the paper: live attenuated yellow fever vaccine strain. A standard Ficoll-Paque protocol was used to isolate PBMCs from peripheral blood. Dynabeads CD4 and CD8 positive selection kits were used to isolate the CD4 and CD8 T-cell fractions. TriZol was used to extract RNA from bulk PBMCs, from CD4 and CD8 fractions, and from dextramer-positive and dextramer-negative fractions. Results the study describes overall, beyond this receptor: Computational filtering was required because FACS-sorted repertoires could contain abundant contaminating clonotypes from the bulk population. A small share of clonotypes was detected in both CD4 and CD8 compartments, with the overlap likely arising from convergent recombination. After the booster, most clones that had expanded after primary vaccination were detected again (about 95% of CD4 and under 90% of CD8), suggesting broad maintenance of memory. Compared with the primary T-cell response, the secondary T-cell response was weaker but faster, peaking on day 5 rather than day 15. Because the study included only a couple of donors, the extent to which the findings can be generalized is limited.

The data were produced on an Illumina NovaSeq 6000. TCR cDNA was made using 5'RACE template switching, a step that added a universal primer site and unique molecular identifiers. Priming of cDNA synthesis was performed from both the TCR alpha and TCR beta constant segments. Two PCR steps were used to amplify libraries, with sample barcodes and sequencing adapters being added in the second step. Sequencing of the libraries was done on either Illumina HiSeq 2500 (2x100 bp) or NovaSeq (2x150 bp). For the original study's pipeline: MIGEC handled demultiplexing of reads and collapsing into UMI consensus sequences, while MiXCR performed V(D)J alignment. Clonotypes responding to the vaccine were identified with edgeR on replicate PBMC samples, with the criteria of FDR below 0.01 and a log2 fold change above 5 up to day 15. Each bulk clonotype received a CD4 or CD8 identity based on whether the sequenced CD4 or CD8 repertoire contained that clonotype at higher abundance. TCRdb reworked the public reads: Q25 trimming with fastp, MiXCR clone assembly, productive beta chains retained. Rows merge per CDR3 protein into single entries with the most common DNA and genes. TCRdb's processing, not the authors' own work, is the source of the V and J calls. The sample includes roughly 320,000 distinct CDR3 sequences, with around 10% observed a single time. Approximately 3.3% of the sample lies in the top ten.

In its sample, this clonotype was seen a few times. The antigen it recognizes is unknown. Without the conserved terminal phenylalanine or tryptophan, this CDR3 likely stems from a read error. The limits of the CDR3 on the DNA are not certain, so only TCRdb's listed CDR3 is given. Rearrangement joined TRBV5-3 to TRBJ2-5; the table's D call TRBD1 went unverified against the DNA. TRBV5-3 is sorted into the ORF group, with uncertain function. The material was CD4+ T cells sorted from PBMCs, obtained 45 days after the yellow fever booster vaccination. This sequence originates from a man in his late teens or twenties who received the YFV17D yellow fever vaccine. For the CDR3, the sequence is CAADRWGP.